The subject of this entry is one TCR beta chain. Its antigen is currently unknown. The V end was cut by 3 bases, the J end by 4 bases, with 15 bases between. Germline V gene data show CDR1 as SNHLY and CDR2 as FYNNEI. CDR3 length equals 15 residues. The PCR made use of 60 Vbeta and 13 Jbeta primers. Generated by immunoSEQ multiplex PCR, the TCRdb table keeps only in-frame clones and is missing some. The data show around 79,000 clones, roughly two thirds seen once. The data derive from a study of cytomegalovirus exposure and HLA in healthy donors. Points from the study as a whole: Rarity held for most TCR sequences, but there were some public TCRs that occurred in many donors. Earlier analysis yielded a pattern in which most TCR beta V segments were productive about 90% or about 30% of the time.

Each donor was healthy, and each was a bone marrow donor. This chain joins TRBV2 and TRBJ1-2; D might be TRBD1 (6 bases). Sequences were obtained from PBMCs. The clonotype comes from a woman in her thirties or forties in good health and CMV-seropositive. CDR3 protein: CASSEGIQGSYGYTF. The CDR3 nucleotides read TGTGCCAGCAGTGAGGGCATACAGGGCAGCTATGGCTACACCTTC. Looking up the rest from reference TRBV2 and TRBJ1-2 gives the full variable domain: EPEVTQTPSHQVTQMGQEVILRCVPISNHLYFYWYRQILGQKVEFLVSFYNNEISEKSEIFDDQFSVERPDGSNFTLKIRSTKLEDSAMYFCASSEGIQGSYGYTFGSGTRLTVV.